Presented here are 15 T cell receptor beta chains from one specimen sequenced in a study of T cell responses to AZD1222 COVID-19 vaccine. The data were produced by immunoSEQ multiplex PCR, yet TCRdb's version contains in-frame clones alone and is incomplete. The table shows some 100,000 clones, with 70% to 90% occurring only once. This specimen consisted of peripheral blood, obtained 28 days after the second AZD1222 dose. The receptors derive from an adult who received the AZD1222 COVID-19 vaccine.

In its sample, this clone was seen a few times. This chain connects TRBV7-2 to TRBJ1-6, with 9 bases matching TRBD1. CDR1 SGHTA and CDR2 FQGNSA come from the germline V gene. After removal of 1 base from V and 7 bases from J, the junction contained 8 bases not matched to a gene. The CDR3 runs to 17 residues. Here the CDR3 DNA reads TGTGCCAGCAGCTTAGTACCCCCGGGACAGGGCAATTCACCCCTCCACTTT. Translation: CASSLVPPGQGNSPLHF.

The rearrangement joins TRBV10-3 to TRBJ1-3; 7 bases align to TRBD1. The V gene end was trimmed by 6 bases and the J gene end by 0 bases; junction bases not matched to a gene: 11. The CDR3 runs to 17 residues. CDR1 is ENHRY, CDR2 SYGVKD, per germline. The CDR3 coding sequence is TGTGCCATCAGGCAGGGGGGAATTGATGCCTCTGGAAACACCATATATTTT. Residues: CAIRQGGIDASGNTIYF.

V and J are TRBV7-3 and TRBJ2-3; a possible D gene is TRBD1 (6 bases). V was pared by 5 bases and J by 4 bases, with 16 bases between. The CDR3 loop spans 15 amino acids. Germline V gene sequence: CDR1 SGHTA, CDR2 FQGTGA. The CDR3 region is CASSPVGAVPDTQYF. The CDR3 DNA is TGTGCCAGCAGCCCTGTGGGGGCTGTTCCAGATACGCAGTATTTT.

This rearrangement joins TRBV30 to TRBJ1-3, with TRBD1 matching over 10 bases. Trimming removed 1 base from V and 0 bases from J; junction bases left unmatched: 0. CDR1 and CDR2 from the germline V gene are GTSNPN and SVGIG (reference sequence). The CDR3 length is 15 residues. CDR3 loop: CAWSGTGGSGNTIYF. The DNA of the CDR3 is TGTGCCTGGAGTGGGACAGGGGGCTCTGGAAACACCATATATTTT. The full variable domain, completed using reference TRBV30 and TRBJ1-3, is SQTIHQWPATLVQPVGSPLSLECTVEGTSNPNLYWYRQAAGRGLQLLFYSVGIGQISSEVPQNLSASRPQDRQFILSSKKLLLSDSGFYLCAWSGTGGSGNTIYFGEGSWLTVV.

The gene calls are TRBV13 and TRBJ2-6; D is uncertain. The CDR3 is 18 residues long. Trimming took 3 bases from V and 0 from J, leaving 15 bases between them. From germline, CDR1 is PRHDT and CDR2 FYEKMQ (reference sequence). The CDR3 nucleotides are TGTGCCAGCAGCTTCGAGGACCCCAATCTCTCTGGGGCCAACGTCCTGACTTTC. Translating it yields CASSFEDPNLSGANVLTF.

This CDR3 is CASSQGTYNSPLHF. In DNA form, the CDR3 reads TGTGCCAGCAGCCAAGGAACCTATAATTCACCCCTCCACTTT. V is TRBV3-1 (or the pseudogene TRBV3-2) and J is TRBJ1-6, with D unresolved. With 1 base removed from V and 2 bases from J, the gap between germline ends came to 3 bases. The CDR3 consists of 14 residues. Germline CDR1 reads LGHDT; CDR2 reads YNNKEL (reference sequence).

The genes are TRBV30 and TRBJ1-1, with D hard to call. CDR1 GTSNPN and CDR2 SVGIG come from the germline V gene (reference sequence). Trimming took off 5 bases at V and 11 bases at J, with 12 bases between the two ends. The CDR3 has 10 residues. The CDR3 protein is CAWARAAAFF. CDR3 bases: TGTGCCTGGGCCCGGGCCGCGGCTTTCTTT.

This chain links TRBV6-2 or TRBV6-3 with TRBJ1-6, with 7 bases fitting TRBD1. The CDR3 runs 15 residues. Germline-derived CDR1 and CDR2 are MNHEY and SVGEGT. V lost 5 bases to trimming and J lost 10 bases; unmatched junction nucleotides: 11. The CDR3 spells CASSTSGTDGSPLHF. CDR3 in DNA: TGTGCCAGCAGTACTAGTGGGACAGACGGCTCACCCCTCCACTTT.

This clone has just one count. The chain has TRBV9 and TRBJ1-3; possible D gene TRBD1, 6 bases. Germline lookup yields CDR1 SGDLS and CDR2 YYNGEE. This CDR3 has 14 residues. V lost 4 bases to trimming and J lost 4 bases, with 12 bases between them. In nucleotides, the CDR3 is TGTGCCAGCAGCTTAACAGGGTCCGGAAACACCATATATTTT. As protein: CASSLTGSGNTIYF.

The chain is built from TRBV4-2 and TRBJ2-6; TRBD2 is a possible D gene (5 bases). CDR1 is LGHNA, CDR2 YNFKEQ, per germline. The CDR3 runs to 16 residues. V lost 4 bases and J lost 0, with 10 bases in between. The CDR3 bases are TGTGCCAGCAGCCCCTCGAGGGACTCTGGGGCCAACGTCCTGACTTTC. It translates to CASSPSRDSGANVLTF.

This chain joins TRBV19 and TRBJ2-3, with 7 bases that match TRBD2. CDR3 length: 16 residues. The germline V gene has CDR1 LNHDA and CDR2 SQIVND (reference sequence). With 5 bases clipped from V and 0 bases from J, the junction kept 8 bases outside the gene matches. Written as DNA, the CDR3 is TGTGCCAGTAGTGCCCTAGCGGCAGCTAGCACAGATACGCAGTATTTT. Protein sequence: CASSALAAASTDTQYF.

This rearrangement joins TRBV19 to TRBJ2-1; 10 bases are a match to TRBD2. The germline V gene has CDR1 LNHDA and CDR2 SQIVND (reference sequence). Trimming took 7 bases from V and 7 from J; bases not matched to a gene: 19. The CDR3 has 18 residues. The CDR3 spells CASMSRRRTSGNLNEQFF. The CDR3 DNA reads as TGTGCCAGTATGTCCCGACGTCGGACTAGCGGCAACTTAAATGAGCAGTTCTTC.

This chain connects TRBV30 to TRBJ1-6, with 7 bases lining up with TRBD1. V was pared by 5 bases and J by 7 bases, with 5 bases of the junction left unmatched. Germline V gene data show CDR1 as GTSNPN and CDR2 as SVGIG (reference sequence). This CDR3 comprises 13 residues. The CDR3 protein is CAWAGTANSPLHF. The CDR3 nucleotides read TGTGCCTGGGCCGGGACAGCCAATTCACCCCTCCACTTT.

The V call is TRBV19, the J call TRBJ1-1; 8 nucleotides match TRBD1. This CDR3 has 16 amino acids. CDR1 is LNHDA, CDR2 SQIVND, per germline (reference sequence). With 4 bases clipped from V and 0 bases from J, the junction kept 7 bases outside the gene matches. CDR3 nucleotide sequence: TGTGCCAGTAGTACCGGACAGGGACTTATGAACACTGAAGCTTTCTTT. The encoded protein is CASSTGQGLMNTEAFF.

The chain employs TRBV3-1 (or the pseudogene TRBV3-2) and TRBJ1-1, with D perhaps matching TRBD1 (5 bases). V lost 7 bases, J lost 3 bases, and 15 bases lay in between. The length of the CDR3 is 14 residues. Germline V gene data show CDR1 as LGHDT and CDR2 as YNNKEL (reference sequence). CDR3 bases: TGTGCCAGCACCCGGGGGAGGGCGGACACTGAAGCTTTCTTT. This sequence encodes CASTRGRADTEAFF.